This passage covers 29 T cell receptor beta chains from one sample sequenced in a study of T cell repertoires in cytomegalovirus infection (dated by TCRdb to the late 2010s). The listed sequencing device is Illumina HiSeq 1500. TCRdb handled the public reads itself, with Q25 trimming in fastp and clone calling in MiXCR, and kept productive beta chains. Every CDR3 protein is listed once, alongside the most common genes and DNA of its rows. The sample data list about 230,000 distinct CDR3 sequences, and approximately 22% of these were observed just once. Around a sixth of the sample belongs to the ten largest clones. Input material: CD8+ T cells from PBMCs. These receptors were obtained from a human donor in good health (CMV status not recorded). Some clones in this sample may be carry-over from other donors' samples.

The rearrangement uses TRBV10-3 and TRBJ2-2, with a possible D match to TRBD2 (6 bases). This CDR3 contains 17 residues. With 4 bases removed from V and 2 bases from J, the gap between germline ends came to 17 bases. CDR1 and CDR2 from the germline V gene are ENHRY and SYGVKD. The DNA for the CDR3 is TGTGCCATCAGTGGCCCCCCGGGCGGGGCCAACACCGGGGAGCTGTTTTTT. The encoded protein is CAISGPPGGANTGELFF.

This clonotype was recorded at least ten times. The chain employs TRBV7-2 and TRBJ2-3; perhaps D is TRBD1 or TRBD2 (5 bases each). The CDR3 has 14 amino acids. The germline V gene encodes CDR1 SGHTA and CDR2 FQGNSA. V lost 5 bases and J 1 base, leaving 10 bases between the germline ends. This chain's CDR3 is CASSPGTGTDTQYF. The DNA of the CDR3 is TGTGCCAGCAGCCCCGGGACGGGCACAGATACGCAGTATTTT.

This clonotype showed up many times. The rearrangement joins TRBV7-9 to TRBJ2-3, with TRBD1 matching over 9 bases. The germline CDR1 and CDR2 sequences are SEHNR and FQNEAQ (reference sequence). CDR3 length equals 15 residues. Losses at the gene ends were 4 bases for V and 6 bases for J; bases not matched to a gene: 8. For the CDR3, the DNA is TGTGCCAGCAGCTCGGTCGGACAGGGGATCGATACGCAGTATTTT. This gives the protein CASSSVGQGIDTQYF.

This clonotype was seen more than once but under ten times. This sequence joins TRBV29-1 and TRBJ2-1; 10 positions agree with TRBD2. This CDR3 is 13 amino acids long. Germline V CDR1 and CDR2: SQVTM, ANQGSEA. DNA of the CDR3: TGCAGTGCTAGCGGGGGCTCCTACAATGAGCAGTTCTTC. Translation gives CSASGGSYNEQFF.

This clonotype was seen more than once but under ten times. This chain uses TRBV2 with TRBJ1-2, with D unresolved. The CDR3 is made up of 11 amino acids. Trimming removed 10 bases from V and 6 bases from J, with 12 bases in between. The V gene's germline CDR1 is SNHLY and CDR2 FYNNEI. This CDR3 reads CATIVVDGYTF. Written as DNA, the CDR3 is TGTGCCACCATAGTAGTGGATGGCTACACCTTC.

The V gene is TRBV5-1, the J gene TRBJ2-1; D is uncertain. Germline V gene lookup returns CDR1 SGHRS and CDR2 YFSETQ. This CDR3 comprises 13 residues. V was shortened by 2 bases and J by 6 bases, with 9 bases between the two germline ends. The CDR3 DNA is TGCGCCAGCAGCTTATCGCTTCTCAATGAGCAGTTCTTC. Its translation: CASSLSLLNEQFF.

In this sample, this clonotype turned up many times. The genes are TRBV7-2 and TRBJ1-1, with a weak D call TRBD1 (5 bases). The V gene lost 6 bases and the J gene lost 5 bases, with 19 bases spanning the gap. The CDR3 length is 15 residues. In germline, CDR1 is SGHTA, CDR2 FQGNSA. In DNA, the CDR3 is TGTGCCAGCAGATATTTTCAGACCCGGGGGACTGAAGCTTTCTTT. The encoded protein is CASRYFQTRGTEAFF.

The CDR3 coding sequence is TGTGCCAGCAGCTTACTCCAGGAAGGCTACACCTTC. Protein: CASSLLQEGYTF. The chain couples TRBV13 to TRBJ1-2; D gene unclear. This CDR3 region has 12 residues. Per the germline V gene, CDR1 is PRHDT and CDR2 is FYEKMQ (reference sequence). The ends were cut back, 2 bases at V and 8 bases at J, with 9 bases in the middle.

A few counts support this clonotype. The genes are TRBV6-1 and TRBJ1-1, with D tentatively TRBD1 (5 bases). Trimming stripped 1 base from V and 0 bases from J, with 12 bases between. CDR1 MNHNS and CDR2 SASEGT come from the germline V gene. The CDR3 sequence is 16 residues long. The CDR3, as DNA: TGTGCCAGCAGTGAAGAGGGGTCGGCTATGAACACTGAAGCTTTCTTT. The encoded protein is CASSEEGSAMNTEAFF.

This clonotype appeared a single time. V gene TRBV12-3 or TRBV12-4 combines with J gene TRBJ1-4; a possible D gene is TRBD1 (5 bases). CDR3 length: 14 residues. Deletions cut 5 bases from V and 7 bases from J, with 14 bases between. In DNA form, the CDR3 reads TGTGCCAGCAGTCCCCGCGGGGGATTTGAAAAACTGTTTTTT. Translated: CASSPRGGFEKLFF.

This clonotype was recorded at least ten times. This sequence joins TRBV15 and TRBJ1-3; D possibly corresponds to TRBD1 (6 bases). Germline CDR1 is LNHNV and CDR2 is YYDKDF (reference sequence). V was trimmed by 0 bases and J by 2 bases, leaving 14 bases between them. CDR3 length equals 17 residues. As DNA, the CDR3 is TGTGCCACCAGCAGAGATTGGACAGACCCCCCTGGAAACACCATATATTTT. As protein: CATSRDWTDPPGNTIYF.

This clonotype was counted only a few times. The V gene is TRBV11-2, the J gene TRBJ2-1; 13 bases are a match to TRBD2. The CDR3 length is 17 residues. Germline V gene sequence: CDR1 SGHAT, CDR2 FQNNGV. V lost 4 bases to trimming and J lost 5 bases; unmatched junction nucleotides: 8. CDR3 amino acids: CASSSLRLAGGNNEQFF. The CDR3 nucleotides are TGTGCCAGCAGCTCCCTAAGACTAGCGGGGGGAAACAATGAGCAGTTCTTC.

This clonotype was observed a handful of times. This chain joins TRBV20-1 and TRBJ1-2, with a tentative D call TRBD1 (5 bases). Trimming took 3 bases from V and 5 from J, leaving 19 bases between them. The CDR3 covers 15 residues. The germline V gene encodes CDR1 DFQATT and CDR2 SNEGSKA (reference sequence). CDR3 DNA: TGCAGTGCTAGTTTCTGGCAGGGAGGGTTTTATGGCTACACCTTC. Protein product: CSASFWQGGFYGYTF.

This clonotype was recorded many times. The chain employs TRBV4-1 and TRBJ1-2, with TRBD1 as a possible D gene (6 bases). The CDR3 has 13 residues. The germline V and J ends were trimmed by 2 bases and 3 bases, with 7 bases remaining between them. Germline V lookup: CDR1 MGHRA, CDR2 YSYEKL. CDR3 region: CASSQRTDYGYTF. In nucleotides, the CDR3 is TGCGCCAGCAGCCAAAGGACAGACTATGGCTACACCTTC.

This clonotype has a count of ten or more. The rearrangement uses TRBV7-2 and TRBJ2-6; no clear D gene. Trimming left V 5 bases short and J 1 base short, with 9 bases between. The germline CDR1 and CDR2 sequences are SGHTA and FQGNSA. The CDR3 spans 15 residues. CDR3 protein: CASSVQRSGANVLTF. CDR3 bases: TGTGCCAGCAGCGTACAGAGGTCTGGGGCCAACGTCCTGACTTTC.

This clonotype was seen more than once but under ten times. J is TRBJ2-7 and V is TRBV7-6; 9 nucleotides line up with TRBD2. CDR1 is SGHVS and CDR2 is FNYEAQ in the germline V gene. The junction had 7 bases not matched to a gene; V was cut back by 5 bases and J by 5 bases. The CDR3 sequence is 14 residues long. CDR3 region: CASSRAGGVDEQYF. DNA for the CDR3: TGTGCCAGCAGCCGAGCGGGGGGCGTCGACGAGCAGTACTTC.

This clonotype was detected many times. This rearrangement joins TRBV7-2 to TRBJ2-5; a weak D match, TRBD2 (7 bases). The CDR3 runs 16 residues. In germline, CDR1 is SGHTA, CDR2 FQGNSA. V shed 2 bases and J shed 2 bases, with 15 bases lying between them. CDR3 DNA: TGTGCCAGCAGCTTACTCTGGGGAGGGGGGCAAGAGACCCAGTACTTC. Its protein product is CASSLLWGGGQETQYF.

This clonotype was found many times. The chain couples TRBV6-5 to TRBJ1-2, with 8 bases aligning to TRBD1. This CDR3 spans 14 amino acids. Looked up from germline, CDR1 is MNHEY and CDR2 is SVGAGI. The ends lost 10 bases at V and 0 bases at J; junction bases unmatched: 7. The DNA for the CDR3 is TGTGCCATAAGACAGGGGACTACTAACTATGGCTACACCTTC. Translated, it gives CAIRQGTTNYGYTF.

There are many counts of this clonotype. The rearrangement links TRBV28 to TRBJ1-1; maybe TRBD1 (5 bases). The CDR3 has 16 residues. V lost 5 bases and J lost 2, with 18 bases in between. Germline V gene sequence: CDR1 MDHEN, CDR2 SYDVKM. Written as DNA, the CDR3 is TGTGCCAGCAGTCTCGGTGTAGGGGAGGGAAACACTGAAGCTTTCTTT. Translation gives CASSLGVGEGNTEAFF. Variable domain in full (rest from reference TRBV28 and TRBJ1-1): DVKVTQSSRYLVKRTGEKVFLECVQDMDHENMFWYRQDPGLGLRLIYFSYDVKMKEKGDIPEGYSVSREKKERFSLILESASTNQTSMYLCASSLGVGEGNTEAFFGQGTRLTVV.

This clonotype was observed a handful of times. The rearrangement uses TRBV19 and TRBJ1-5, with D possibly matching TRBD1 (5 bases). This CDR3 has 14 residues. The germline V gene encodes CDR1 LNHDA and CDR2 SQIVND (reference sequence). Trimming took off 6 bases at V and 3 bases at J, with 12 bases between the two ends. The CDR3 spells CASSTDSLNQPQHF. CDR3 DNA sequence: TGTGCCAGTAGCACCGACAGCCTCAATCAGCCCCAGCATTTT.

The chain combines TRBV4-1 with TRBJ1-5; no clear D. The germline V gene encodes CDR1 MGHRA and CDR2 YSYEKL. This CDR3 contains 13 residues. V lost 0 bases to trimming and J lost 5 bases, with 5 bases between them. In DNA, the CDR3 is TGCGCCAGCAGCCAAGATGAGGATCAGCCCCAGCATTTT. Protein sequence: CASSQDEDQPQHF.

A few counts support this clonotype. CDR3 sequence reads: CASSATGTNRETQYF. The CDR3 DNA follows: TGTGCCAGCAGCGCTACCGGGACTAACAGAGAGACCCAGTACTTC. V is TRBV7-6 and J is TRBJ2-5; 7 nucleotides line up with TRBD2. Germline-derived CDR1 and CDR2 are SGHVS and FNYEAQ. The V gene end was trimmed by 5 bases and the J gene end by 4 bases; junction bases not matched to a gene: 10. CDR3 length: 15 amino acids.

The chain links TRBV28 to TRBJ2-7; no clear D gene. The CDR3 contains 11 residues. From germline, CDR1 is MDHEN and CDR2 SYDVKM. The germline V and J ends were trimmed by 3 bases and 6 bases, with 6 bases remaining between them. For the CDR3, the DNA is TGTGCCAGCAGTTTTAATGCCGAGCAGTACTTC. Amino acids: CASSFNAEQYF.

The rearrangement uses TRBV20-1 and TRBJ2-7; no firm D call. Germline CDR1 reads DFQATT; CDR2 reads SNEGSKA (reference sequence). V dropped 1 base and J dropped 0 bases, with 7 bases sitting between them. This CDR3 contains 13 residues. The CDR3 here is CSARGQYSYEQYF. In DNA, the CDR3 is TGCAGTGCTAGAGGCCAGTACTCCTACGAGCAGTACTTC.

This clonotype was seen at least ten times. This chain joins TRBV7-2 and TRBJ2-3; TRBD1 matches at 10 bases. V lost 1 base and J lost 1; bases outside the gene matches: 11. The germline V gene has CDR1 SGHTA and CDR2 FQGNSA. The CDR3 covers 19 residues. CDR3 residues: CASSLGAGTGEVGTDTQYF. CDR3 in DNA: TGTGCCAGCAGCTTAGGAGCCGGGACAGGGGAAGTCGGCACAGATACGCAGTATTTT.

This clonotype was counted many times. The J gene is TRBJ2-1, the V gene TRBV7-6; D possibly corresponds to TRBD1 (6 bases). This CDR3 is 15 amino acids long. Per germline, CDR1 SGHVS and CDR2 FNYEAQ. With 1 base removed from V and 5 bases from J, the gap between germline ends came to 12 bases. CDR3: CASSLVQGNNNEQFF. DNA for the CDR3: TGTGCCAGCAGCTTAGTACAGGGCAATAACAATGAGCAGTTCTTC.

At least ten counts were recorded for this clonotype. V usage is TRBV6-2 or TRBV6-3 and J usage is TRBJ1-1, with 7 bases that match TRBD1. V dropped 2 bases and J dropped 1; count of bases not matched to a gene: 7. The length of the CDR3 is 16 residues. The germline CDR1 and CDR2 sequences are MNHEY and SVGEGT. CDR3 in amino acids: CASSYDREQGNTEAFF. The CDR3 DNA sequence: TGTGCCAGCAGTTACGACAGGGAGCAAGGGAACACTGAAGCTTTCTTT.

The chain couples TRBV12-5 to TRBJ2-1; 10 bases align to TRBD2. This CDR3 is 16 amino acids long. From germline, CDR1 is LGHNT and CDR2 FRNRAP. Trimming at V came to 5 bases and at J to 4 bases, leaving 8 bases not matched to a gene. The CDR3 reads CASGVNSGGPYNEQFF. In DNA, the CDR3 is TGTGCTAGTGGTGTAAATAGCGGGGGGCCTTACAATGAGCAGTTCTTC.

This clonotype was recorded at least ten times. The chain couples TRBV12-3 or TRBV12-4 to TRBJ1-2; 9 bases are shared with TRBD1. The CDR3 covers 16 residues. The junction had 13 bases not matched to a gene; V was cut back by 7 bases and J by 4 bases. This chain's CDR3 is CASTLLRDRAIYGYTF. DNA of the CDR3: TGTGCCAGCACCTTACTCCGGGACAGGGCGATCTATGGCTACACCTTC.